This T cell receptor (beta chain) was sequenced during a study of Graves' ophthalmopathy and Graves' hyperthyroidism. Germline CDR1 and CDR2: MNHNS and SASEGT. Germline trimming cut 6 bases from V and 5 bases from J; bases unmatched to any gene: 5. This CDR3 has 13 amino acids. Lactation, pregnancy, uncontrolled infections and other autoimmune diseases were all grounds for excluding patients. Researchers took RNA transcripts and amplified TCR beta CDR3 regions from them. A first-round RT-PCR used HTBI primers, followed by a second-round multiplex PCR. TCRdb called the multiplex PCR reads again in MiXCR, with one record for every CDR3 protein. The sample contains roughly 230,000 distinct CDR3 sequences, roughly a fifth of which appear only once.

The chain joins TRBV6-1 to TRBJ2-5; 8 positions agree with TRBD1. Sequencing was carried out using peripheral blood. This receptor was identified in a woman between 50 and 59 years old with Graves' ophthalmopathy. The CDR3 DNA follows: TGTGCCAGCAGATGGACAGGGCGGGAGACCCAGTACTTC. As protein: CASRWTGRETQYF.